Below, 30 T cell receptor beta chains from the same sample are listed, as sequenced in a study of T cells after yellow fever vaccination. Each CDR3 protein gets one entry after TCRdb re-called the 5' RACE reads with MiXCR. The sample holds 600,000 to 750,000 distinct CDR3 sequences; approximately 13% are singletons and the top ten take about 15%. Sequenced material: PBMCs, taken on the day of the yellow fever booster vaccination. The receptor set was obtained from a young man who received the YFV17D yellow fever vaccine.

The chain links TRBV20-1 to TRBJ2-3, with 10 positions matching TRBD2. The germline CDR1 and CDR2 sequences are DFQATT and SNEGSKA (reference sequence). This CDR3 contains 13 residues. V shed 7 bases, J shed 7 bases, and the junction held 8 bases outside the gene matches. The CDR3 DNA reads TGCAGTGTACTAGCGGGAAAGGGTAATACGCAGTATTTT. Translated, it gives CSVLAGKGNTQYF.

CDR3 nucleotides: TGCGCCAGCAGCGGCTCCGACAGTTACGAGCAGTACTTC. Amino acids: CASSGSDSYEQYF. V is TRBV5-1 and J is TRBJ2-7, with a tentative D call TRBD1 (5 bases). The CDR3 length is 13 residues. The germline CDR1 and CDR2 sequences are SGHRS and YFSETQ. Trimming took 4 bases from V and 4 from J, leaving 12 bases between them.

This clonotype appeared a few times. The rearrangement links TRBV4-3 to TRBJ1-2; unclear D gene. The germline CDR1 and CDR2 sequences are LGHNA and YSLEER. This CDR3 has 14 residues. V lost 2 bases to trimming and J lost 8 bases, with 15 bases between them. CDR3 loop: CASSQREGVGGYTF. CDR3 nucleotides: TGCGCCAGCAGCCAACGGGAGGGAGTCGGGGGCTACACCTTC.

The J gene is TRBJ2-7, the V gene TRBV11-2; 8 bases align to TRBD2. V shed 4 bases and J 3 bases; nucleotides not matched to a gene: 5. The CDR3 spans 14 residues. From germline, CDR1 is SGHAT and CDR2 FQNNGV. CDR3: CASSSLAGHYEQYF. The CDR3, as DNA: TGTGCCAGCAGCTCCTTAGCGGGACACTACGAGCAGTACTTC.

This clonotype was detected many times. J is TRBJ2-1 and V is TRBV9, with TRBD2 matching over 7 bases. CDR1 and CDR2 (germline): SGDLS, YYNGEE. With 0 bases clipped from V and 3 bases from J, the junction kept 6 bases outside the gene matches. The CDR3 contains 16 residues. This chain's CDR3 is CASSVGFSGNYNEQFF. The CDR3 bases are TGTGCCAGCAGCGTAGGCTTCAGCGGGAACTACAATGAGCAGTTCTTC.

This clonotype was seen a handful of times. The chain links TRBV12-3 or TRBV12-4 to TRBJ2-2, with 10 bases aligning to TRBD2. The V gene end was trimmed by 6 bases and the J gene end by 1 base; junction bases not matched to a gene: 2. This CDR3 is built from 15 residues. This chain's CDR3 is CASRGLARNTGELFF. CDR3 sequence (DNA): TGTGCCAGCAGGGGACTAGCGCGGAACACCGGGGAGCTGTTTTTT.

The rearrangement joins TRBV20-1 to TRBJ1-6; D might be TRBD1 (5 bases). The CDR3 spans 14 residues. The germline V and J ends were trimmed by 5 bases and 7 bases, with 15 bases remaining between them. Germline CDR1 DFQATT, CDR2 SNEGSKA (reference sequence). Here the CDR3 DNA reads TGCAGTGCTTATACCGGGACTTCGAATTCACCCCTCCACTTT. This encodes CSAYTGTSNSPLHF.

The chain employs TRBV10-3 and TRBJ2-7; 7 bases are a match to TRBD1. The V and J ends lost 2 bases and 9 bases, in that order; junction bases with no gene match: 10. CDR1 ENHRY and CDR2 SYGVKD come from the germline V gene. The CDR3 is made up of 14 amino acids. The CDR3: CAISETVQGSLQYF. CDR3 nucleotide sequence: TGTGCCATCAGTGAGACGGTACAGGGGAGCCTGCAGTACTTC.

This clonotype was seen ten or more times. The V and J genes are TRBV20-1 and TRBJ2-7; no definite D call. The CDR3 has 15 amino acids. V was pared by 0 bases and J by 0 bases, with 12 bases between. Looked up from germline, CDR1 is DFQATT and CDR2 is SNEGSKA (reference sequence). The CDR3 protein is CSARDLGIPSYEQYF. The CDR3 coding sequence is TGCAGTGCTAGAGATCTAGGGATCCCCTCCTACGAGCAGTACTTC.

Only a few counts were recorded for this clonotype. The genes are TRBV20-1 and TRBJ1-2; D is unresolved. V dropped 3 bases and J dropped 8 bases, with 16 bases sitting between them. CDR3 length equals 13 residues. Per germline, CDR1 DFQATT and CDR2 SNEGSKA (reference sequence). The CDR3 nucleotides read TGCAGTGCTAGTCCCACGGCTCAGAGAGGCTACACCTTC. Translation: CSASPTAQRGYTF.

In this sample, this clonotype turned up a few times. At one of its ends the junction is not consistent with the germline gene, which may arise from a read error. The chain employs TRBV25-1 and TRBJ1-5; D gene ambiguous. From germline, CDR1 is MGHDK and CDR2 SYGVNS. The CDR3 has 13 residues. The DNA for the CDR3 is TGTGCCAGCAGTGAATTCGGCAACCAGCCCCAGCATTTT. Translated, it gives CASSEFGNQPQHF.

This sequence joins TRBV24-1 and TRBJ2-3; D is perhaps TRBD1 or TRBD2 (5 bases each). The germline V and J ends were trimmed by 0 bases and 1 base, with 10 bases remaining between them. Germline-derived CDR1 and CDR2 are KGHDR and SFDVKD. The CDR3 covers 16 residues. The CDR3 coding sequence is TGTGCCACCAGTGATTTGCACGGGGCTGGCACAGATACGCAGTATTTT. This encodes CATSDLHGAGTDTQYF.

This clonotype was seen a handful of times. V usage is TRBV6-5 and J usage is TRBJ2-7, with 14 positions matching TRBD2. V lost 0 bases to trimming and J lost 1 base; unmatched junction nucleotides: 2. The CDR3 extends over 17 amino acids. Germline-derived CDR1 and CDR2 are MNHEY and SVGAGI. This chain's CDR3 is CASSYSGLAGESYEQYF. CDR3 nucleotides: TGTGCCAGCAGTTACTCGGGACTAGCGGGAGAGTCCTACGAGCAGTACTTC.

The V and J genes are TRBV20-1 and TRBJ2-2; D possibly corresponds to TRBD1 (5 bases). Germline lookup yields CDR1 DFQATT and CDR2 SNEGSKA (reference sequence). This CDR3 comprises 13 residues. V shed 3 bases and J shed 5 bases, with 10 bases lying between them. The CDR3 is CSASGAGTGELFF. CDR3 nucleotides: TGCAGTGCTAGTGGGGCCGGGACCGGGGAGCTGTTTTTT.

This clonotype was observed a few times. The J gene is TRBJ2-1, the V gene TRBV7-9; 10 bases agree with TRBD2. The ends lost 5 bases at V and 6 bases at J; junction bases unmatched: 10. The CDR3 length is 16 residues. CDR1 and CDR2 (germline): SEHNR, FQNEAQ (reference sequence). The CDR3 DNA reads TGTGCCAGCAGCCCTTTGGAGCGGGAGGGCCCCAATGAGCAGTTCTTC. It yields the protein CASSPLEREGPNEQFF.

This clonotype was seen a handful of times. DNA of the CDR3: TGTGCCAGCAGCGTAGATCCCGGAGGAGGAACAGATACGCAGTATTTT. Its translation is CASSVDPGGGTDTQYF. The chain uses TRBV9 and TRBJ2-3; weak D call: TRBD2 (5 bases). V was clipped by 0 bases and J by 3 bases, with 14 bases between them. The CDR3 length is 16 residues. Per the germline V gene, CDR1 is SGDLS and CDR2 is YYNGEE.

This clonotype was found many times. This sequence joins TRBV29-1 and TRBJ1-1; no clear D gene. V was cut by 4 bases and J by 7 bases, with 7 bases left in between. CDR3 length: 10 residues. Germline CDR1 SQVTM, CDR2 ANQGSEA. CDR3 DNA sequence: TGCAGCGTTGTGCAGATTGAAGCTTTCTTT. Protein sequence: CSVVQIEAFF.

This rearrangement joins TRBV11-2 to TRBJ2-1, with TRBD2 matching over 14 bases. CDR1 and CDR2 (germline): SGHAT, FQNNGV. This CDR3 is built from 18 residues. V gave up 6 bases and J gave up 2 bases; unmatched junction bases: 9. CDR3 in amino acids: CASSTGMTSGRAYNEQFF. The DNA of the CDR3 is TGTGCCAGCAGTACAGGGATGACTAGCGGGAGGGCCTACAATGAGCAGTTCTTC.

There are a few counts of this clonotype. The chain employs TRBV7-9 and TRBJ2-3; D uncertain. The ends were cut back, 9 bases at V and 2 bases at J, with 9 bases in the middle. This CDR3 comprises 12 residues. Germline assignment: CDR1 SEHNR and CDR2 FQNEAQ (reference sequence). In DNA form, the CDR3 reads TGTGCCAGTCAACTACACACAGATACGCAGTATTTT. It translates to CASQLHTDTQYF.

The chain is built from TRBV7-9 and TRBJ1-1; 7 bases align to TRBD1. CDR1 is SEHNR, CDR2 FQNEAQ, per germline (reference sequence). The CDR3 runs 14 residues. Trimming at V came to 3 bases and at J to 7 bases, leaving 8 bases not matched to a gene. The CDR3 DNA follows: TGTGCCAGCAGCTTCAGGGGGGGCTTGGGTGAAGCTTTCTTT. Amino acid sequence: CASSFRGGLGEAFF.

CDR3 sequence reads: CSARPGAQETQYF. In DNA, the CDR3 is TGCAGTGCTAGACCGGGGGCCCAAGAGACCCAGTACTTC. The chain combines TRBV20-1 with TRBJ2-5; tentatively, D is TRBD1 or TRBD2 (6 bases each). Trimming stripped 2 bases from V and 1 base from J, with 8 bases between. The CDR3 sequence is 13 residues long. CDR1 and CDR2 (germline): DFQATT, SNEGSKA (reference sequence).

This clonotype was detected many times. CDR3 residues: CASSQDRGVWQTQYF. For the CDR3, the DNA is TGCGCCAGCAGCCAAGATCGGGGTGTCTGGCAGACCCAGTACTTC. This chain joins TRBV4-3 and TRBJ2-5, with D possibly being TRBD2 (5 bases). Germline V gene lookup returns CDR1 LGHNA and CDR2 YSLEER. V lost 0 bases, J lost 6 bases, and 14 bases lay in between. CDR3 length equals 15 residues.

This clonotype was seen a few times. A read error may produce the germline difference seen at one junction end. This sequence joins TRBV5-4 and TRBJ2-3; D ambiguous. The CDR3 is 16 residues long. Per germline, CDR1 SGHNT and CDR2 YYREEE (reference sequence). The CDR3 bases are TGTGCAAGCAGCTTGGCCTTAGGGAAGGGCACAGATACGCAGTATTTT. The encoded protein is CASSLALGKGTDTQYF.

This clonotype has a handful of counts. The CDR3 sequence: CASSLGVLETQYF. The CDR3, as DNA: TGTGCCAGCAGCTTAGGGGTTTTGGAGACCCAGTACTTC. The chain has TRBV7-2 and TRBJ2-5; D remains ambiguous. Per the germline V gene, CDR1 is SGHTA and CDR2 is FQGNSA. The V end lost 1 base, the J end lost 5 bases, and 8 bases lay between the germline ends. The length of the CDR3 is 13 residues.

This clonotype was seen a handful of times. V is TRBV15 and J is TRBJ1-3; 8 positions match TRBD1. The CDR3 is made up of 14 amino acids. The germline V gene has CDR1 LNHNV and CDR2 YYDKDF (reference sequence). Losses at the gene ends were 7 bases for V and 2 bases for J; bases not matched to a gene: 4. In nucleotides, the CDR3 is TGTGCCACCACCAAGACAGGGGCTGGAAACACCATATATTTT. Translated: CATTKTGAGNTIYF.

This clonotype was detected only a few times. The chain carries TRBV27 and TRBJ2-5, with TRBD1 as a possible D gene (6 bases). Trimming shortened V by 3 bases and J by 5 bases, and 19 bases separated the two germline ends. Germline values: CDR1 MNHEY, CDR2 SMNVEV (reference sequence). CDR3 size: 16 residues. The chain's CDR3 is CASSFLVGGLRETQYF. CDR3 coding DNA: TGTGCCAGCAGTTTCCTAGTAGGGGGTCTCAGGGAGACCCAGTACTTC.

This clonotype was observed at least ten times. This chain connects TRBV20-1 to TRBJ2-1; unclear D gene. Germline loops: CDR1 DFQATT, CDR2 SNEGSKA (reference sequence). This CDR3 contains 12 residues. With 5 bases removed from V and 7 bases from J, the gap between germline ends came to 12 bases. DNA of the CDR3: TGCAGTGCTCGATTAATAGCAAATGAGCAGTTCTTC. Its protein is CSARLIANEQFF.

This clonotype was counted many times. The chain has TRBV18 and TRBJ1-6, with 9 bases fitting TRBD1. CDR3 size: 14 residues. V lost 3 bases and J lost 8; bases outside the gene matches: 2. Germline V CDR1 and CDR2: KGHSH, LQKENI. The DNA of the CDR3 is TGTGCCAGCTCACCGACAGGGGGTGATTCACCCCTCCACTTT. Protein sequence: CASSPTGGDSPLHF. The variable domain in full, with the rest retrieved from reference TRBV18 and TRBJ1-6, is NAGVMQNPRHLVRRRGQEARLRCSPMKGHSHVYWYRQLPEEGLKFMVYLQKENIIDESGMPKERFSAEFPKEGPSILRIQQVVRGDSAAYFCASSPTGGDSPLHFGNGTRLTVT.

This clonotype was detected only a few times. This sequence joins TRBV6-1 and TRBJ1-1, with 8 bases fitting TRBD1. Trimming took 7 bases from V and 1 from J; bases not matched to a gene: 5. The CDR3 sequence is 14 residues long. Germline V gene data show CDR1 as MNHNS and CDR2 as SASEGT. The CDR3 DNA reads as TGTGCCAGCAAAGATACAGGGGGGAACACTGAAGCTTTCTTT. This codes for CASKDTGGNTEAFF.

In its sample, this clonotype was seen many times. CDR3 sequence: CASSQRDPSIQYF. DNA for the CDR3: TGCGCCAGCAGCCAAAGGGACCCCTCTATTCAGTACTTC. The chain combines TRBV4-3 with TRBJ2-4; D possibly matches TRBD1 or TRBD2 (5 bases each). The V gene's germline CDR1 is LGHNA and CDR2 YSLEER. Trimming removed 2 bases from V and 10 bases from J, with 12 bases in between. The length of the CDR3 is 13 residues.